This entry lists 7 T cell receptor beta chains sequenced from one sample in a study of identical twins. TCRdb processed the 5' RACE reads anew with MiXCR; each CDR3 protein has one entry. The data contain over 500,000 distinct CDR3 sequences, less than 25% of them singletons. These data also formed part of another study, on T cells expressing NK-cell markers.

What was sequenced was CD4+ T cells sorted from blood. These TCRs come from a woman younger than 30 in good health.

The chain joins TRBV20-1 to TRBJ2-3, with 8 bases lining up with TRBD2. Germline loops: CDR1 DFQATT, CDR2 SNEGSKA (reference sequence). V shed 8 bases, J shed 1 base, and the junction held 8 bases outside the gene matches. The CDR3 is made up of 14 amino acids. This CDR3 reads CSYSGGRGTDTQYF. DNA of the CDR3: TGCAGTTACAGCGGGGGCCGCGGCACAGATACGCAGTATTTT.

J is TRBJ1-1 and V is TRBV6-5; the D gene is possibly TRBD1 (6 bases). V was trimmed by 1 base and J by 1 base, leaving 10 bases between them. The CDR3 contains 15 residues. Germline V gene sequence: CDR1 MNHEY, CDR2 SVGAGI. CDR3 region: CASSYLGAPNTEAFF. In nucleotides, the CDR3 is TGTGCCAGCAGTTACTTGGGGGCGCCGAACACTGAAGCTTTCTTT.

The gene calls are TRBV20-1 and TRBJ1-1; TRBD1 might be the D (6 bases). The germline V gene has CDR1 DFQATT and CDR2 SNEGSKA (reference sequence). CDR3 length equals 15 residues. The CDR3 DNA reads as TGCAGCGCGTTAGACAGGCCGGGGCTTAACGCTGAAGCTTTCTTT. This sequence encodes CSALDRPGLNAEAFF.

This clonotype was detected ten times or more. The rearrangement joins TRBV20-1 to TRBJ2-3, with a tentative D call TRBD2 (6 bases). The V and J ends lost 0 bases and 2 bases respectively, with 9 bases between them. This CDR3 region has 14 residues. The germline V gene has CDR1 DFQATT and CDR2 SNEGSKA (reference sequence). DNA for the CDR3: TGCAGTGCTAGAGATGCGGGATCCACAGATACGCAGTATTTT. Protein product: CSARDAGSTDTQYF.

In this sample, this clonotype turned up a few times. The V call is TRBV2, the J call TRBJ2-7; D is perhaps TRBD1 or TRBD2 (6 bases each). The CDR3 sequence is 15 residues long. Per germline, CDR1 SNHLY and CDR2 FYNNEI. V was cut by 3 bases and J by 4 bases, with 16 bases left in between. The CDR3 loop is CASSDFGGQAYEQYF. DNA for the CDR3: TGTGCCAGCAGTGATTTTGGGGGGCAGGCGTACGAGCAGTACTTC. The variable domain in full, completed from reference TRBV2 and TRBJ2-7, reads EPEVTQTPSHQVTQMGQEVILRCVPISNHLYFYWYRQILGQKVEFLVSFYNNEISEKSEIFDDQFSVERPDGSNFTLKIRSTKLEDSAMYFCASSDFGGQAYEQYFGPGTRLTVT.

The rearrangement joins TRBV12-3 or TRBV12-4 to TRBJ1-5; TRBD1 might be the D (6 bases). Deletions cut 7 bases from V and 6 bases from J, with 13 bases between. This CDR3 is 13 amino acids long. The CDR3 DNA reads TGTGCCAGCAACACAGGGACCCTTCAGCCCCAGCATTTT. It codes for CASNTGTLQPQHF.

The table lists this clonotype with a few counts. The chain is built from TRBV7-6 and TRBJ2-2; the match to TRBD2 covers 13 bases. V was pared by 2 bases and J by 5 bases, with 8 bases of the junction left unmatched. The CDR3 length is 18 residues. CDR1 is SGHVS and CDR2 is FNYEAQ in the germline V gene. The CDR3: CASSLSRTSGRRTGELFF. The DNA for the CDR3 is TGTGCCAGCAGCTTATCCCGGACTAGCGGGAGAAGAACCGGGGAGCTGTTTTTT.